Reported below is one TCR beta chain. The antigen is undetermined. The CDR3 runs to 17 residues. V lost 1 base, J lost 6 bases, and 9 bases stayed unmatched. Per germline, CDR1 SGHTA and CDR2 FQGNSA. The sample belongs to a study of cytomegalovirus exposure and HLA in healthy donors. Study at large: Unique TCR beta sequences numbering about 100 million came from some 200 million T cells in an earlier analysis.

Study results and limitations: A missense variant in DCLRE1C was later tied to TCR beta V- and J-gene trimming. Reportedly, a later analysis found an Asian-associated ancestry cluster had fewer N-insertions than the approximately 600-donor mean.

PCR amplification relied on 60 Vbeta primers (plus 13 Jbeta primers). The protocol was immunoSEQ multiplex PCR, while the TCRdb copy is restricted to in-frame clones and leaves out a portion. The data hold roughly 74,000 clones, with about 78% observed a single time. The sequencing input was PBMCs. This chain links TRBV7-2 with TRBJ1-1; TRBD1 agrees at 12 bases. The TCR comes from a man aged 35 to 55 in good health and CMV-seronegative. Here the CDR3 reads CASSLDGTGGGLPEAFF. In DNA, the CDR3 is TGTGCCAGCAGCTTAGATGGGACAGGGGGCGGATTACCTGAAGCTTTCTTT.